These T cell receptor beta chains were read from a single sample in a study of PD-L1 blockade in urothelial cancer. TCRdb's table, derived via immunoSEQ multiplex PCR, lists solely in-frame clones and lacks some. The sample holds about 52,000 clones, approximately 80% seen once. Sequences were derived from PBMCs, sampled around atezolizumab (anti-PD-L1) treatment. Source of these receptors: a man in his 70s with urothelial cancer. Both conserved end residues are part of each CDR3. The D gene is left open where the match is weak. Not all rows give a size; the values are once, few, many and, for expanded clones, a class.

J	size	V	D	CDR3	DNA
TRBJ2-2	.	TRBV5-4	TRBD2	CASSLGLYTGELFF	TGTGCCAGCAGCCTGGGACTATACACCGGGGAGCTGTTTTTT
TRBJ2-5	.	TRBV28	TRBD1	CASSITGATYQETQYF	TGTGCCAGCAGTATCACAGGGGCTACGTACCAAGAGACCCAGTACTTC
TRBJ1-2	.	TRBV5-1	.	CASSPVTGSSSGYTF	TGCGCCAGCAGCCCCGTTACAGGGTCGTCGTCTGGCTACACCTTC
TRBJ2-3	.	TRBV28	.	CASSLGGAADTQYF	TGTGCCAGCAGTTTGGGAGGCGCGGCAGATACGCAGTATTTT
TRBJ1-2	.	TRBV11-2	.	CASSHGTPLTGYTF	TGTGCCAGCAGCCACGGGACACCCTTGACTGGCTACACCTTC
TRBJ2-3	.	TRBV19	TRBD1	CASATQGGTDTQYF	TGTGCCAGCGCCACGCAGGGGGGCACAGATACGCAGTATTTT
TRBJ1-5	.	TRBV6-5	TRBD1	CASSYRQGYQPQHF	TGTGCCAGCAGTTACCGACAGGGGTATCAGCCCCAGCATTTT
TRBJ2-3	.	TRBV30	.	CAWEDSYTDTQYF	TGTGCCTGGGAGGACAGTTACACAGATACGCAGTATTTT
TRBJ2-1	.	TRBV6-6	TRBD2	CASISGRAPSEQFF	TGTGCCAGTATTAGCGGGAGGGCCCCAAGTGAGCAGTTCTTC
TRBJ2-2	.	TRBV6-5	.	CASSFRSGELFF	TGTGCCAGCAGTTTCCGGTCCGGGGAGCTGTTTTTT
TRBJ2-7	.	TRBV2	.	CASSDIGETNYEQYF	TGTGCCAGCAGTGATATTGGGGAGACTAACTACGAGCAGTACTTC
TRBJ1-4	.	TRBV7-9	.	CASSSRVQGEKLFF	TGTGCCAGCAGCTCACGGGTTCAGGGCGAAAAACTGTTTTTT
TRBJ2-4	.	TRBV11-3	.	CASSLPDRPLAKNIQYF	TGTGCCAGCAGCTTACCCGACAGGCCCCTAGCCAAAAACATTCAGTACTTC
TRBJ2-7	.	TRBV7-2	.	CASSFTYEQYF	TGTGCCAGCAGCTTTACCTACGAGCAGTACTTC
TRBJ2-3	once	TRBV6-5	.	CASAGRDTQYF	TGTGCCAGCGCAGGTAGAGATACGCAGTATTTT
TRBJ2-3	.	TRBV5-8	.	CASSFQPGVTDTQYF	TGTGCCAGCAGCTTTCAACCGGGAGTCACAGATACGCAGTATTTT
TRBJ2-3	.	TRBV11-1	TRBD2	CASSFLAGGVDTQYF	TGTGCCAGCAGCTTCCTAGCGGGAGGGGTAGATACGCAGTATTTT
TRBJ1-2	.	TRBV7-2	.	CASSLINYGYTF	TGTGCCAGCAGCCTTATTAACTATGGCTACACCTTC
TRBJ1-3	few	TRBV7-6	.	CASSPGGGRTGNTIYF	TGTGCCAGCAGCCCCGGGGGAGGGAGAACTGGAAACACCATATATTTT
TRBJ2-4	few	TRBV7-8	TRBD2	CASSPGTSGDPTYF	TGTGCCAGCAGCCCTGGGACTAGCGGGGACCCGACGTACTTC
TRBJ2-7	.	TRBV28	TRBD2	CASNATPGGYEQYF	TGTGCCAGCAACGCAACCCCGGGGGGGTACGAGCAGTACTTC
TRBJ2-1	.	TRBV4-3	.	CASSQDFYGGYNEQFF	TGCGCCAGCAGCCAAGATTTTTACGGTGGTTACAATGAGCAGTTCTTC
TRBJ2-7	few	TRBV5-1	TRBD2	CASSLSPGLAGAREQYF	TGCGCCAGCAGCTTAAGCCCGGGACTAGCGGGAGCGCGAGAGCAGTACTTC
TRBJ1-2	once	TRBV19	.	CASSSSRGALPGYTF	TGTGCCAGTAGTTCATCCAGGGGTGCCCTTCCTGGCTACACCTTC
TRBJ2-5	once	TRBV7-9	TRBD1	CATKTGAGETQYF	TGTGCCACCAAGACAGGGGCGGGGGAGACCCAGTACTTC
TRBJ2-5	.	TRBV5-4	.	CASSRGTDQETQYF	TGTGCCAGCAGCCGGGGGACGGACCAAGAGACCCAGTACTTC
TRBJ2-3	.	TRBV12-5	TRBD1	CASGLDRQGEGDTQYF	TGTGCTAGTGGTTTGGACAGACAGGGTGAGGGAGATACGCAGTATTTT